Following are 14 T cell receptor beta chains from one sample sequenced in a study of cytomegalovirus exposure and HLA in healthy donors. It was with 60 Vbeta and 13 Jbeta primers that the PCR ran. The repertoire was sequenced with immunoSEQ multiplex PCR; TCRdb's copy has only in-frame clones and lacks some. Of 90,000 to 130,000 clones in the sample, around 86% were seen once. What was sequenced was PBMCs. These receptors came from a man aged 40-49 years in good health and CMV-seronegative.

This chain joins TRBV10-2 and TRBJ2-7, with D perhaps matching TRBD2 (5 bases). Germline V lookup: CDR1 WSHSY, CDR2 SAAADI. The CDR3 has 14 residues. The V and J ends lost 7 bases and 3 bases respectively, with 16 bases between them. The CDR3 DNA reads as TGCGCCAGCAATCTTCCGGGAAGCGGCTACGAGCAGTACTTC. This encodes CASNLPGSGYEQYF.

A single count supports this clone. This chain connects TRBV6-6 to TRBJ1-2, with TRBD1 matching over 10 bases. The CDR3 runs 13 residues. V gave up 8 bases and J gave up 7 bases; unmatched junction bases: 7. Germline loops: CDR1 MNHNY, CDR2 SVGAGI (reference sequence). CDR3 amino acids: CASQSTGGPGYTF. CDR3 DNA: TGTGCCAGCCAATCGACAGGGGGCCCTGGCTACACCTTC.

The gene calls are TRBV2 and TRBJ2-7; no reliable D call. The germline V and J ends were trimmed by 4 bases and 5 bases, with 6 bases remaining between them. The CDR3 has 11 amino acids. Germline V CDR1 and CDR2: SNHLY, FYNNEI. The DNA of the CDR3 is TGTGCCAGCAGTGTAGTCAACGAGCAGTACTTC. The encoded protein is CASSVVNEQYF.

This rearrangement joins TRBV2 to TRBJ2-3; 12 positions agree with TRBD2. The CDR3 extends over 14 amino acids. Germline-derived CDR1 and CDR2 are SNHLY and FYNNEI. Unmatched junction bases numbered 1, after V lost 8 bases and J lost 1 base. CDR3 nucleotides: TGTGCCAGCTGGACTAGCGGGGGCACAGATACGCAGTATTTT. As protein: CASWTSGGTDTQYF.

The V gene is TRBV5-5, the J gene TRBJ2-3; 9 bases match TRBD1. The germline CDR1 and CDR2 sequences are SGHKS and YYEKEE (reference sequence). V was clipped by 0 bases and J by 1 base; unmatched bases: 6. This CDR3 has 17 amino acids. The CDR3 sequence: CASSLEGTGRGTDTQYF. In DNA, the CDR3 is TGTGCCAGCAGCTTGGAAGGGACAGGGCGCGGCACAGATACGCAGTATTTT.

V usage is TRBV19 and J usage is TRBJ1-5; TRBD1 matches 8 bases. CDR1 and CDR2 from the germline V gene are LNHDA and SQIVND (reference sequence). Losses at the gene ends were 5 bases for V and 6 bases for J; bases not matched to a gene: 9. The CDR3 spans 15 residues. The CDR3 loop reads CASSYGGQGVQPQHF. CDR3 DNA sequence: TGTGCCAGTAGTTACGGAGGACAGGGTGTTCAGCCCCAGCATTTT.

The gene calls are TRBV19 and TRBJ1-1; 9 nucleotides agree with TRBD1. Germline V gene sequence: CDR1 LNHDA, CDR2 SQIVND (reference sequence). Trimming at V came to 10 bases and at J to 3 bases, leaving 3 bases not matched to a gene. The CDR3 length is 12 residues. The CDR3, as DNA: TGTGCCACCGGGACAGGGTACACTGAAGCTTTCTTT. Encoded protein: CATGTGYTEAFF.

The chain has TRBV10-3 and TRBJ1-5; TRBD1 matches 7 bases. Germline V gene sequence: CDR1 ENHRY, CDR2 SYGVKD. This CDR3 contains 14 residues. V was clipped by 2 bases and J by 4 bases; unmatched bases: 2. The CDR3 DNA sequence: TGTGCCATCAGTGAGCGGGACAGAAATCAGCCCCAGCATTTT. It is translated as CAISERDRNQPQHF.

The chain joins TRBV30 to TRBJ1-3; D perhaps matches TRBD1 (5 bases). This CDR3 is built from 15 residues. Germline loops: CDR1 GTSNPN, CDR2 SVGIG (reference sequence). V was shortened by 1 base and J by 4 bases, with 14 bases between the two germline ends. The DNA for the CDR3 is TGTGCCTGGAGTGCAGGGCTTATGAAAGGAAACACCATATATTTT. It yields the protein CAWSAGLMKGNTIYF.

The chain recombines TRBV6-5 with TRBJ1-4; D gene ambiguous. Per the germline V gene, CDR1 is MNHEY and CDR2 is SVGAGI. The CDR3 has 14 amino acids. Trimming cost V 2 bases and J 4 bases, with 8 bases left between them. CDR3 DNA sequence: TGTGCCAGCAGTTACGCAGGTCTTAATGAAAAACTGTTTTTT. Its protein is CASSYAGLNEKLFF.

This clone occurred a few times. The rearrangement uses TRBV9 and TRBJ1-6; D unclear. The CDR3 is 16 residues long. Trimming shortened V by 1 base and J by 8 bases, and 16 bases separated the two germline ends. CDR1 and CDR2 from the germline V gene are SGDLS and YYNGEE. CDR3 bases: TGTGCCAGCAGCGTAAAATCAGACACGTGGGATTCACCCCTCCACTTT. Its protein product is CASSVKSDTWDSPLHF. Variable domain in full (rest from reference TRBV9 and TRBJ1-6): DSGVTQTPKHLITATGQRVTLRCSPRSGDLSVYWYQQSLDQGLQFLIQYYNGEERAKGNILERFSAQQFPDLHSELNLSSLELGDSALYFCASSVKSDTWDSPLHFGNGTRLTVT.

J is TRBJ1-5 and V is TRBV19, with 7 bases that match TRBD1. The CDR3 runs 13 residues. Losses at the gene ends were 7 bases for V and 4 bases for J; bases not matched to a gene: 4. The V gene's germline CDR1 is LNHDA and CDR2 SQIVND (reference sequence). DNA for the CDR3: TGTGCCAGTACAGGGACAGCAAATCAGCCCCAGCATTTT. It translates to CASTGTANQPQHF. Complete variable domain (other parts from reference TRBV19 and TRBJ1-5): DGGITQSPKYLFRKEGQNVTLSCEQNLNHDAMYWYRQDPGQGLRLIYYSQIVNDFQKGDIAEGYSVSREKKESFPLTVTSAQKNPTAFYLCASTGTANQPQHFGDGTRLSIL.

This rearrangement joins TRBV6-5 to TRBJ2-7; 8 bases line up with TRBD1. V shed 6 bases, J shed 7 bases, and the junction held 11 bases outside the gene matches. CDR3 length equals 14 residues. CDR1 is MNHEY and CDR2 is SVGAGI in the germline V gene. The CDR3 loop is CASSDRGYREEQYF. CDR3 DNA: TGTGCCAGCAGCGACAGGGGATACCGGGAAGAGCAGTACTTC.

The V and J genes are TRBV7-2 and TRBJ2-5; tentatively, D is TRBD1 (6 bases). Germline V gene data show CDR1 as SGHTA and CDR2 as FQGNSA. V shed 0 bases and J shed 4 bases, with 9 bases lying between them. The CDR3 runs to 14 residues. CDR3 sequence reads: CASSLAGGPETQYF. The CDR3, as DNA: TGTGCCAGCAGCTTAGCTGGGGGCCCAGAGACCCAGTACTTC. Drawing the rest from reference TRBV7-2 and TRBJ2-5, the complete variable domain is GAGVSQSPSNKVTEKGKDVELRCDPISGHTALYWYRQSLGQGLEFLIYFQGNSAPDKSGLPSDRFSAERTGGSVSTLTIQRTQQEDSAVYLCASSLAGGPETQYFGPGTRLLVL.